This is a list of T cell receptor beta chains from one sample in a study of blood T cell repertoires in COVID-19. Clones were read by immunoSEQ multiplex PCR, and TCRdb kept only the in-frame ones, dropping some. The sample lists 55,000 to 90,000 clones, 88% seen once, with approximately 1.5% in the top ten. The source material was peripheral blood. These receptors were collected from a human donor in a cohort sampled during active COVID-19. CDR3s leave out the opening cysteine and the closing phenylalanine or tryptophan.

v_call,j_call,cdr3_aa
TRBV30,TRBJ2-3,AWSRGLAGDGGTDTQY
TRBV19,TRBJ2-3,ASSIGVDRGSTDTQY
TRBV24-1,TRBJ1-5,ATSDFGGEQPQH
TRBV5-1,TRBJ2-3,ASSPPSGSTDTQY
TRBV5-1,TRBJ2-3,ASSGGTILGTDTQY
TRBV5-6,TRBJ2-3,ASSSGQGTDTQY
TRBV4-1,TRBJ2-5,ASSQYGTTSGSQETQY
TRBV11-3,TRBJ1-1,ASSLDGRQGITEAF
TRBV6-5,TRBJ1-4,ASSYSGGNGEKLF
TRBV2,TRBJ2-6,ASSVDTPGANVLT
TRBV10-3,TRBJ2-5,AISSVGLAGAGETQY
TRBV29-1,TRBJ1-2,SVEASGTGYGYT
TRBV12-3/TRBV12-4,TRBJ2-2,ASSAGSGELF
TRBV27,TRBJ2-7,ASSLSSGTGWFEQY
TRBV23-1,TRBJ2-3,ASSDGLAGSTDTQY
TRBV24-1,TRBJ1-5,ATSDSDRGTFSNQPQH